The clone carrying this T cell receptor beta chain has more than one count but fewer than ten. Antigen: not known. Germline loops: CDR1 SGHTA, CDR2 FQGNSA. Germline trimming cut 1 base from V and 10 bases from J; bases unmatched to any gene: 8. This CDR3 region has 15 residues. The data stem from a study of identical twins. Study-wide points: With monozygotic twins, out-of-frame TCR alpha sharing exceeded what models estimated. Insertions were fewer in abundant cord blood beta clonotypes, whereas memory repertoires showed none of this pattern.

Template switching (which added a universal primer site) was used, and cDNA carried unique molecular identifiers. TCRdb itself ran the 5' RACE reads through MiXCR, one entry per CDR3 protein. The sample gives fewer than 350,000 distinct CDR3 sequences, about 8.3% of which show up once; roughly 2% is in the top ten. These data also formed part of another study, on yellow fever vaccine responses in identical twins.

The receptor's source is a young woman in good health. What was sequenced was memory (CD45RO+) T cells sorted from blood. The J gene is TRBJ2-1, the V gene TRBV7-2; 9 positions agree with TRBD2. CDR3: CASSLEAGGPWEQFF. The CDR3 nucleotides read TGTGCCAGCAGCTTAGAAGCGGGAGGCCCTTGGGAGCAGTTCTTC.